This TCR beta chain was recovered during a study of blood T cell repertoires in COVID-19. This clone is categorized as medium-sized. V gave up 4 bases and J gave up 2 bases, with 15 bases separating them. This CDR3 contains 16 residues. Germline values: CDR1 KGHDR, CDR2 SFDVKD. TCRdb's table, derived via immunoSEQ multiplex PCR, lists solely in-frame clones and lacks some. The sample holds approximately 310,000 clones, around 87% seen once. The sequence was obtained from a woman in her fifties or sixties who had recovered from COVID-19. The rearrangement uses TRBV24-1 and TRBJ2-3; perhaps TRBD1 as D (5 bases). Sequencing was done on a sample of peripheral blood. For the CDR3, the DNA is TGTGCCACCAGTGACCCGACAGACCCAAACACAGATACGCAGTATTTT. It is translated as CATSDPTDPNTDTQYF.